The next 10 T cell receptor beta chains were all read from a single sample in a study of Graves' ophthalmopathy and Graves' hyperthyroidism. Amplification from RNA transcripts yielded the TCR beta CDR3 regions. An initial RT-PCR round employing HTBI primers preceded a second-round multiplex PCR. TCRdb re-called the multiplex PCR reads with MiXCR, one entry per CDR3 protein. The repertoire holds roughly 600,000 distinct CDR3 sequences, with under 45% as singletons. The sample was peripheral blood or thyroid tissue (not recorded which). These receptors were taken from an adult man with Graves' hyperthyroidism.

The CDR3 DNA follows: TGTGCCAGCAGCTTAATTGTCGGGCCAGATTCACCCCTCCACTTT. Its translation is CASSLIVGPDSPLHF. The V gene is TRBV7-2, the J gene TRBJ1-6; D gene uncertain. This CDR3 spans 15 amino acids. V dropped 2 bases and J dropped 8 bases, with 13 bases sitting between them. Germline V gene sequence: CDR1 SGHTA, CDR2 FQGNSA.

This clonotype was counted between two and nine times. The chain couples TRBV19 to TRBJ1-5; tentative D call: TRBD1 (6 bases). The CDR3 runs 14 residues. Germline V lookup: CDR1 LNHDA, CDR2 SQIVND (reference sequence). The germline V and J ends were trimmed by 3 bases and 6 bases, with 12 bases remaining between them. The CDR3 sequence: CASSIAGAGQPQHF. CDR3 DNA sequence: TGTGCCAGTAGTATCGCAGGGGCCGGTCAGCCCCAGCATTTT.

As regards this clonotype: A clone one base away is much larger, so this may be a read error. V usage is TRBV24-1 and J usage is TRBJ2-2, with 9 bases that match TRBD1. This CDR3 comprises 16 residues. The junction had 10 bases not matched to a gene; V was cut back by 5 bases and J by 7 bases. Per the germline V gene, CDR1 is KGHDR and CDR2 is SFDVKD. CDR3 sequence reads: CATSGLRQGDSGELFF. DNA of the CDR3: TGTGCCACCAGTGGTTTACGACAGGGGGATAGCGGGGAGCTGTTTTTT.

The gene calls are TRBV7-9 and TRBJ2-7, with 10 bases identical to TRBD1. J lost 2 bases, V lost 6 bases, and 10 bases had no gene match. CDR3 length: 16 residues. Germline V gene data show CDR1 as SEHNR and CDR2 as FQNEAQ (reference sequence). The CDR3 region has the DNA TGTGCCAGCAGTACTTATACCGGGACAGGGGCCTACGAGCAGTACTTC. Its protein is CASSTYTGTGAYEQYF.

The table lists this clonotype with a few counts. Since a much larger clone is just one base distant, this may be a read error. V usage is TRBV4-1 and J usage is TRBJ2-7; TRBD1 aligns across 9 bases. The CDR3 sequence is 16 residues long. V was clipped by 2 bases and J by 2 bases; unmatched bases: 7. Germline V gene sequence: CDR1 MGHRA, CDR2 YSYEKL. The CDR3 loop is CASSQWAGTGPYEQYF. The DNA for the CDR3 is TGCGCCAGCAGCCAATGGGCCGGGACAGGGCCCTACGAGCAGTACTTC.

In this sample, this clonotype turned up many times. This chain joins TRBV12-3 or TRBV12-4 and TRBJ2-7; 7 bases match TRBD1. CDR3 length: 17 amino acids. Trimming took 5 bases from V and 5 from J; bases not matched to a gene: 18. In DNA, the CDR3 is TGTGCCAGCAGTCCGAACACTATTCAGACAGGGTTCGACGAGCAGTACTTC. Its protein is CASSPNTIQTGFDEQYF.

Of note for this clonotype: Relative to the germline gene, one junction end is altered; a read error may explain this. J is TRBJ1-4 and V is TRBV7-9; possible D gene TRBD1, 5 bases. Germline loops: CDR1 SEHNR, CDR2 FQNEAQ (reference sequence). The CDR3 runs 16 residues. The CDR3 is CASSLESDVNLGGTVF. CDR3 bases: TGTGCCAGCAGCTTAGAGTCGGATGTAAACCTCGGGGGGACTGTTTTT. Based on the CDR3 plus reference TRBV7-9 and TRBJ1-4, the full variable domain is DTGVSQNPRHKITKRGQNVTFRCDPISEHNRLYWYRQTLGQGPEFLTYFQNEAQLEKSRLLSDRFSAERPKGSFSTLEIQRTEQGDSAMYLCASSLESDVNLGGTVFGSGTQLSVL.

This clonotype was observed many times. This rearrangement joins TRBV20-1 to TRBJ2-7, with 9 positions matching TRBD1. The V segment lost 4 bases and the J segment 5 bases; nucleotides outside the gene matches: 3. Germline values: CDR1 DFQATT, CDR2 SNEGSKA (reference sequence). This CDR3 contains 12 residues. CDR3 residues: CSATDRGHEQYF. The CDR3 DNA reads TGCAGTGCTACGGACAGGGGCCACGAGCAGTACTTC.

The chain links TRBV2 to TRBJ1-5; TRBD1 agrees at 9 bases. V lost 6 bases and J lost 0; bases outside the gene matches: 12. The CDR3 spans 18 residues. Germline V gene data show CDR1 as SNHLY and CDR2 as FYNNEI. CDR3 bases: TGTGCCAGCAGCTTGAGCCCGGGACAGGGCTATAGCAATCAGCCCCAGCATTTT. Residues: CASSLSPGQGYSNQPQHF.

This clonotype was recorded many times. The V and J genes are TRBV20-1 and TRBJ1-1, with a weak D call TRBD1 (6 bases). Trimming removed 5 bases at V and 5 bases at J, with 18 bases between. The germline gives CDR1 DFQATT, CDR2 SNEGSKA (reference sequence). CDR3 length: 14 amino acids. The CDR3 reads CSAGTGRGVTEAFF. In DNA, the CDR3 is TGCAGTGCTGGTACAGGGAGGGGGGTGACTGAAGCTTTCTTT.